Presented here are 24 T cell receptor beta chains from one specimen sequenced in a study of graft-versus-host responses after intestinal transplantation. Profiling relied on immunoSEQ multiplex PCR, and the TCRdb table lists in-frame clones only, not all of them. This sample has 13,000 or so clones, with just under 75% found just once. Intraepithelial plus lamina propria lymphocytes were released by processing graft tissue. Sequencing was performed on ileum tissue, taken 16 days after intestinal transplant. All receptors derive from a human patient who received an intestinal transplant, so some T cells may come from the graft donor.

The J gene is TRBJ2-7, the V gene TRBV2, with D possibly TRBD1 on 5 matching bases. The CDR3 consists of 12 residues. Germline values: CDR1 SNHLY, CDR2 FYNNEI. Trimming removed 6 bases from V and 4 bases from J, with 10 bases in between. CDR3 sequence: CASRPDSYEQYF. Here the CDR3 DNA reads TGTGCCAGCAGACCCGACAGTTACGAGCAGTACTTC. The full variable domain, rest sourced from reference TRBV2 and TRBJ2-7, is EPEVTQTPSHQVTQMGQEVILRCVPISNHLYFYWYRQILGQKVEFLVSFYNNEISEKSEIFDDQFSVERPDGSNFTLKIRSTKLEDSAMYFCASRPDSYEQYFGPGTRLTVT.

The V call is TRBV29-1, the J call TRBJ2-7; maybe TRBD1 (5 bases). This CDR3 has 12 residues. Trimming shortened V by 5 bases and J by 2 bases, and 10 bases separated the two germline ends. CDR1 and CDR2 (germline): SQVTM, ANQGSEA. CDR3: CSVSRAPYEQYF. The CDR3 DNA reads as TGCAGCGTTTCCAGGGCTCCCTACGAGCAGTACTTC.

The chain has TRBV7-6 and TRBJ2-1; TRBD2 might be the D (6 bases). The V gene lost 2 bases and the J gene lost 12 bases, with 14 bases spanning the gap. The CDR3 sequence is 13 residues long. The germline V gene encodes CDR1 SGHVS and CDR2 FNYEAQ. The CDR3 protein is CASSLWGELAQFF. DNA of the CDR3: TGTGCCAGCAGCTTATGGGGGGAACTAGCGCAGTTCTTC.

This clone was seen a handful of times. V is TRBV15 and J is TRBJ1-4; 9 bases line up with TRBD1. This CDR3 contains 15 residues. In germline, CDR1 is LNHNV, CDR2 YYDKDF (reference sequence). V was pared by 4 bases and J by 10 bases, with 10 bases of the junction left unmatched. The CDR3 loop is CATSIPGQGEGKLFF. CDR3 bases: TGTGCCACCAGCATACCGGGACAGGGAGAGGGAAAACTGTTTTTT.

The CDR3 DNA is TGTGCCAGCTCACTCTTAGAGTTGAGGACAGGGGATGGTAGCACTGAAGCTTTCTTT. Translating it yields CASSLLELRTGDGSTEAFF. The rearrangement uses TRBV18 and TRBJ1-1; the match to TRBD1 covers 9 bases. This CDR3 region has 19 residues. Germline V gene sequence: CDR1 KGHSH, CDR2 LQKENI. V lost 4 bases to trimming and J lost 4 bases; unmatched junction nucleotides: 19.

The chain carries TRBV9 and TRBJ2-3; TRBD2 matches at 7 bases. The CDR3 runs 15 residues. J gave up 3 bases and V 0 bases, and 4 bases lay outside the gene matches. Looked up from germline, CDR1 is SGDLS and CDR2 is YYNGEE. CDR3 residues: CASSVGGGRTDTQYF. The CDR3 DNA follows: TGTGCCAGCAGCGTAGGGGGGGGGAGGACAGATACGCAGTATTTT. The variable domain in full, completed from reference TRBV9 and TRBJ2-3, reads DSGVTQTPKHLITATGQRVTLRCSPRSGDLSVYWYQQSLDQGLQFLIQYYNGEERAKGNILERFSAQQFPDLHSELNLSSLELGDSALYFCASSVGGGRTDTQYFGPGTRLTVL.

This clone was detected a few times. The chain uses TRBV30 and TRBJ2-7; the match to TRBD1 covers 8 bases. Germline-derived CDR1 and CDR2 are GTSNPN and SVGIG (reference sequence). J lost 5 bases, V lost 5 bases, and 2 bases had no gene match. This CDR3 is built from 11 residues. The CDR3 is CAWDRGNEQYF. The CDR3 nucleotides read TGTGCCTGGGACAGGGGTAACGAGCAGTACTTC.

This clone was seen a handful of times. The V gene is TRBV10-2, the J gene TRBJ1-2, with unresolved D. Trimming pared 0 bases from V and 1 base from J, leaving 6 bases between. CDR1 and CDR2 from the germline V gene are WSHSY and SAAADI. The length of the CDR3 is 14 residues. This CDR3 is CASSESPSNYGYTF. The CDR3 DNA is TGCGCCAGCAGTGAGTCCCCCAGTAACTATGGCTACACCTTC.

The CDR3 here is CASSYTDSRSYEQYF. DNA of the CDR3: TGTGCCAGCAGTTACACAGACAGCCGCTCCTACGAGCAGTACTTC. This chain joins TRBV6-5 and TRBJ2-7, with a weak D call TRBD1 (5 bases). V was shortened by 2 bases and J by 0 bases, with 11 bases between the two germline ends. The CDR3 runs 15 residues. Germline V gives CDR1 MNHEY, CDR2 SVGAGI.

The rearrangement links TRBV7-9 to TRBJ1-2; no clear D. This CDR3 is built from 14 residues. Per germline, CDR1 SEHNR and CDR2 FQNEAQ (reference sequence). V lost 1 base and J 2 bases, leaving 8 bases between the germline ends. CDR3: CASSLDPGNYGYTF. The CDR3 DNA is TGTGCCAGCAGCTTAGATCCGGGAAACTATGGCTACACCTTC.

This chain uses TRBV9 with TRBJ2-3, with a tentative D call TRBD1 (5 bases). The CDR3 totals 15 residues. V lost 0 bases to trimming and J lost 0 bases, with 8 bases between them. Per germline, CDR1 SGDLS and CDR2 YYNGEE. CDR3 DNA sequence: TGTGCCAGCAGCGTAGTAGCAGGGAGCACAGATACGCAGTATTTT. This translates into CASSVVAGSTDTQYF.

This clone was counted once. V is TRBV10-3 and J is TRBJ2-7; the D gene is possibly TRBD1 (5 bases). Germline CDR1 is ENHRY and CDR2 is SYGVKD. With 5 bases removed from V and 1 base from J, the gap between germline ends came to 9 bases. The CDR3 consists of 13 residues. CDR3 region: CAISLTVSYEQYF. Here the CDR3 DNA reads TGTGCCATCAGTTTGACAGTTTCCTACGAGCAGTACTTC.

V and J are TRBV15 and TRBJ2-5, with a possible D match to TRBD2 (6 bases). The germline V gene encodes CDR1 LNHNV and CDR2 YYDKDF (reference sequence). The CDR3 runs to 16 residues. Trimming removed 3 bases at V and 4 bases at J, with 18 bases between. CDR3 nucleotide sequence: TGTGCCACCAGCAGCGGGCGGGACGGAGGGGCAGAGACCCAGTACTTC. Its protein is CATSSGRDGGAETQYF.

This clone was found a few times. The chain employs TRBV4-1 and TRBJ1-6; D gene ambiguous. Germline-derived CDR1 and CDR2 are MGHRA and YSYEKL. V was clipped by 3 bases and J by 5 bases, with 11 bases between them. CDR3 length equals 15 residues. The CDR3 here is CASSQERADNSPLHF. The CDR3 DNA reads as TGCGCCAGCAGCCAGGAGAGGGCGGATAATTCACCCCTCCACTTT.

This clone was seen a handful of times. The genes are TRBV19 and TRBJ2-7; 8 nucleotides align to TRBD2. Germline assignment: CDR1 LNHDA and CDR2 SQIVND (reference sequence). Germline trimming cut 3 bases from V and 6 bases from J; bases unmatched to any gene: 10. This CDR3 region has 15 residues. The CDR3 reads CASSIGSGLAGEQYF. CDR3 in DNA: TGTGCCAGTAGTATTGGGTCTGGACTAGCTGGCGAGCAGTACTTC.

This chain links TRBV28 with TRBJ2-3, with D possibly being TRBD1 (6 bases). CDR3 size: 15 residues. Germline V gene lookup returns CDR1 MDHEN and CDR2 SYDVKM. The V and J ends lost 3 bases and 0 bases respectively, with 10 bases between them. Written as DNA, the CDR3 is TGTGCCAGCAGTTTTTGGACAGTTAGCACAGATACGCAGTATTTT. Its protein is CASSFWTVSTDTQYF.

The rearrangement joins TRBV27 to TRBJ2-7, with D unclear. Germline V CDR1 and CDR2: MNHEY, SMNVEV (reference sequence). The CDR3 is 14 amino acids. V was cut by 3 bases and J by 2 bases, with 11 bases left in between. DNA of the CDR3: TGTGCCAGCAGTTTTTGGTGGAGCACCTACGAGCAGTACTTC. This translates into CASSFWWSTYEQYF.

The chain employs TRBV4-1 and TRBJ1-6; D is perhaps TRBD1 (5 bases). Germline values: CDR1 MGHRA, CDR2 YSYEKL. The CDR3 is 18 residues long. Deletions cut 1 base from V and 2 bases from J, with 15 bases between. The CDR3 nucleotides are TGCGCCAGCAGCCAAGGGACATACAGGATAACCTATAATTCACCCCTCCACTTT. Translated, it gives CASSQGTYRITYNSPLHF.

The J gene is TRBJ2-1, the V gene TRBV4-1; D is perhaps TRBD2 (6 bases). The CDR3 contains 16 residues. Deletions cut 4 bases from V and 4 bases from J, with 17 bases between. Looked up from germline, CDR1 is MGHRA and CDR2 is YSYEKL. Here the CDR3 DNA reads TGCGCCAGCAGCCGTTGGAGGGCGTGGGATTACAATGAGCAGTTCTTC. This sequence encodes CASSRWRAWDYNEQFF.

The V and J genes are TRBV5-5 and TRBJ2-7, with TRBD2 matching over 9 bases. Germline V CDR1 and CDR2: SGHKS, YYEKEE (reference sequence). J was trimmed by 3 bases and V by 0 bases; bases with no gene match: 4. The CDR3 consists of 15 residues. For the CDR3, the DNA is TGTGCCAGCAGCTTGGGTCTAGCGGGGCTCTACGAGCAGTACTTC. As protein: CASSLGLAGLYEQYF.

The chain joins TRBV6-5 to TRBJ1-2, with 7 bases fitting TRBD1. Germline loops: CDR1 MNHEY, CDR2 SVGAGI. The CDR3 runs to 15 residues. After removal of 7 bases from V and 2 bases from J, the junction contained 10 bases not matched to a gene. The CDR3 sequence: CASIRTDRANYGYTF. The CDR3, as DNA: TGTGCCAGCATTAGAACCGACAGGGCCAACTATGGCTACACCTTC.

The chain uses TRBV6-4 and TRBJ2-1, with 8 bases lining up with TRBD2. The germline CDR1 and CDR2 sequences are MRHNA and SNTAGT. This CDR3 is built from 15 residues. J was trimmed by 7 bases and V by 5 bases; bases with no gene match: 10. CDR3 region: CASSKLAESRNEQFF. The CDR3 DNA is TGTGCCAGCAGTAAACTAGCGGAGTCACGGAATGAGCAGTTCTTC.

This rearrangement joins TRBV6-1 to TRBJ2-2, with TRBD2 matching 12 bases. The ends lost 6 bases at V and 5 bases at J; junction bases unmatched: 4. The CDR3 covers 15 residues. Per the germline V gene, CDR1 is MNHNS and CDR2 is SASEGT. The CDR3 DNA sequence: TGTGCCAGCAGACCCACTAGCGGGGGGACCGGGGAGCTGTTTTTT. Its protein product is CASRPTSGGTGELFF.

The chain is built from TRBV28 and TRBJ1-2; no clear D gene. Looked up from germline, CDR1 is MDHEN and CDR2 is SYDVKM. The CDR3 runs to 9 residues. The CDR3 loop is CGIGHGYTF. As DNA, the CDR3 is TGTGGTATCGGTCATGGCTACACCTTC.